The T cell receptor beta chain described here comes from a study of Ad26.COV2.S vaccination and SARS-CoV-2 variants. Study context: Into the muscle, Ad26.COV2.S was dosed once or twice, 56 days apart.

Findings and limits, study-wide: Placebo recipients trailed vaccine recipients in spike-specific TCR breadth.

The treatment denotes: around 19 received Ad26.COV2.S at low or high dose, single or two shots; 5 received placebo; per-sample allocation not given. Samples came from day 63 after the first vaccine or placebo injection. An adult of 18-55 years in Boston served as donor. Germline V gene sequence: CDR1 SGDLS, CDR2 YYNGEE. The CDR3 contains 12 residues. The V gene lost 0 bases and the J gene lost 6 bases, with 7 bases spanning the gap. In regard to this clone: Its matching antigen is unknown.

Generated by immunoSEQ multiplex PCR, the TCRdb table keeps only in-frame clones and is missing some. The sample shows hundreds of thousands of clones, around nine tenths of them seen only once. The chain combines TRBV9 with TRBJ2-7, with D unclear. The sequence came from a person aged 18-60 years who received the Ad26.COV2.S COVID-19 vaccine or a placebo. Sequences were derived from peripheral blood, sampled in a trial of Ad26.COV2.S vaccine versus placebo. CDR3 in DNA: TGTGCCAGCAGCGTAGGACTTAGCGAGCAGTACTTC. Its protein product is CASSVGLSEQYF.